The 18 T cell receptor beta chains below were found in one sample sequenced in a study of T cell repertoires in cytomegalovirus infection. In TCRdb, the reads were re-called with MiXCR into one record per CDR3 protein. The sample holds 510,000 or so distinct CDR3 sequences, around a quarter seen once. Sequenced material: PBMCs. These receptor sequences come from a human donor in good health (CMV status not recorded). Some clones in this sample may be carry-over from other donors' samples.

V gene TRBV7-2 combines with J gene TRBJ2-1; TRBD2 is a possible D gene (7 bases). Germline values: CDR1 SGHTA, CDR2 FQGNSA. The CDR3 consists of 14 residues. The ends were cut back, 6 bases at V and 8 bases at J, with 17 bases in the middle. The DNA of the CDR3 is TGTGCCAGCAGAAGAGGGGGGGCTAGTGATGAGCAGTTCTTC. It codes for CASRRGGASDEQFF.

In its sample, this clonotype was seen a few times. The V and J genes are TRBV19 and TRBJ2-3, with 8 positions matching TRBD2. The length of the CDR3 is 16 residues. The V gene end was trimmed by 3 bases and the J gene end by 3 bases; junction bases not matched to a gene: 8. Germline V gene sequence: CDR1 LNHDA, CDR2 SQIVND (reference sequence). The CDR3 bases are TGTGCCAGTAGTATGGGGGGTACGGGAGGGACAGATACGCAGTATTTT. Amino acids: CASSMGGTGGTDTQYF.

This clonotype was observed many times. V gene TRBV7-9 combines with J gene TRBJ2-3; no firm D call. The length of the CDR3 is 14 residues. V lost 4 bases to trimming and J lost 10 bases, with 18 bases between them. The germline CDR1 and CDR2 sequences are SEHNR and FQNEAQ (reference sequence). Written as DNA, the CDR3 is TGTGCCAGCAGCTCGAGACGTGAAGAGCTCCCGCAGTATTTT. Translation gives CASSSRREELPQYF.

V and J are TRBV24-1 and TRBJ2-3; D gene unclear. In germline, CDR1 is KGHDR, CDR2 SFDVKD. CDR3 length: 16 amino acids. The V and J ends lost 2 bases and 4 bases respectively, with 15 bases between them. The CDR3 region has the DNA TGTGCCACCAGTGATTCATCACTCTCCGCCGCAGATACGCAGTATTTT. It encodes CATSDSSLSAADTQYF.

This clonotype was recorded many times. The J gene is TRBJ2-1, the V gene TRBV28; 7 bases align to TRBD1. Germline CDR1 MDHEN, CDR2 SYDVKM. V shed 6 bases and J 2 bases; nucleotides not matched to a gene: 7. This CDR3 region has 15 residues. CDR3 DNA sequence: TGTGCCAGCAGCGATCCAACAGGGGCCTACAATGAGCAGTTCTTC. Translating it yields CASSDPTGAYNEQFF.

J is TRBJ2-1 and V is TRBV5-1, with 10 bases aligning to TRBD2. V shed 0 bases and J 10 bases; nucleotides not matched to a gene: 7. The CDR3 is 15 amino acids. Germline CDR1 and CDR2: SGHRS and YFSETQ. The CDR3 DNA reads TGCGCCAGCAGCTTGGCCGGGACTAGCGTTCGCGAGCAGTTCTTC. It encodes CASSLAGTSVREQFF.

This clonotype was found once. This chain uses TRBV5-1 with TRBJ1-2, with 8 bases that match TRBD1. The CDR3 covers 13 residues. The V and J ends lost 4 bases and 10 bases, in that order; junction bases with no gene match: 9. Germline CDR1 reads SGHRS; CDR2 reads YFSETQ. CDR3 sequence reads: CASSDSTGASYTF. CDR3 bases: TGCGCCAGCAGCGACTCGACAGGGGCTTCCTACACCTTC.

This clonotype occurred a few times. The CDR3 sequence is CASKAYNQPQHF. In DNA form, the CDR3 reads TGTGCCAGCAAGGCTTACAATCAGCCCCAGCATTTT. This rearrangement joins TRBV7-2 to TRBJ1-5; D uncertain. Trimming took 7 bases from V and 3 from J, leaving 7 bases between them. CDR1 and CDR2 (germline): SGHTA, FQGNSA. The CDR3 runs to 12 residues.

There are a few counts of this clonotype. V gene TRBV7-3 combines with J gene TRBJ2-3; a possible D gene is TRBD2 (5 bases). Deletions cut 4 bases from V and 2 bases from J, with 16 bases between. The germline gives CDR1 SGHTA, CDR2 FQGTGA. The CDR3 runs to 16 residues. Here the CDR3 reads CASSSSGAVNTDTQYF. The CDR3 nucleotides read TGTGCCAGCAGCTCCTCCGGAGCGGTCAACACAGATACGCAGTATTTT.

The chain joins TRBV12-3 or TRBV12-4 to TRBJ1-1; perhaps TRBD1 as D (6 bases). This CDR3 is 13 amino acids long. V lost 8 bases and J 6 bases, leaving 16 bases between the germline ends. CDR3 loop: CASSLTGSAEAFF. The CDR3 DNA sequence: TGTGCCAGCTCCCTAACAGGGTCCGCTGAAGCTTTCTTT.

The CDR3: CASSALAWNTGELFF. CDR3 nucleotides: TGTGCCAGCAGCGCCCTAGCGTGGAACACCGGGGAGCTGTTTTTT. V usage is TRBV9 and J usage is TRBJ2-2; D may be TRBD2 (6 bases). This CDR3 comprises 15 residues. V was trimmed by 3 bases and J by 1 base, leaving 10 bases between them. The germline gives CDR1 SGDLS, CDR2 YYNGEE.

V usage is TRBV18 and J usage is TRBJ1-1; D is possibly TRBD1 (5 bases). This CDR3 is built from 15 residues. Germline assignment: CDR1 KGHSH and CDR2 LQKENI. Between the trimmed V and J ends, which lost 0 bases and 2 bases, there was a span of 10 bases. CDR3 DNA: TGTGCCAGCTCACCACCGATGGGGGTTAACACTGAAGCTTTCTTT. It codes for CASSPPMGVNTEAFF.

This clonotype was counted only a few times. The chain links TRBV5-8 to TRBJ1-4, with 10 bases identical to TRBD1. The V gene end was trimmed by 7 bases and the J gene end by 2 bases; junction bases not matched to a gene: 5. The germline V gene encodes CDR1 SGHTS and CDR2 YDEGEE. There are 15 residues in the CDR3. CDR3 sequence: CASGTGVRTNEKLFF. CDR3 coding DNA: TGTGCCAGCGGGACAGGGGTTAGGACTAATGAAAAACTGTTTTTT.

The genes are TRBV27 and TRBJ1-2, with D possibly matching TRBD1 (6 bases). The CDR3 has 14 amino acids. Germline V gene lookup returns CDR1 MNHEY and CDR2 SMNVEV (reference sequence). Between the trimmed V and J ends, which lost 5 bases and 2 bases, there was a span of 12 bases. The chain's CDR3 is CASSKDRANYGYTF. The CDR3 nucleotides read TGTGCCAGCAGTAAGGACAGAGCGAACTATGGCTACACCTTC.

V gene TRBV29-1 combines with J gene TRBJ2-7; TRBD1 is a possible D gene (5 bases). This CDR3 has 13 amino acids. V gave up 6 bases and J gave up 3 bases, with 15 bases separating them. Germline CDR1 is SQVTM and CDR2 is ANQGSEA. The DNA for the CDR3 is TGCAGCGTCATGATCCAGGGTAACTACGAGCAGTACTTC. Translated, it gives CSVMIQGNYEQYF.

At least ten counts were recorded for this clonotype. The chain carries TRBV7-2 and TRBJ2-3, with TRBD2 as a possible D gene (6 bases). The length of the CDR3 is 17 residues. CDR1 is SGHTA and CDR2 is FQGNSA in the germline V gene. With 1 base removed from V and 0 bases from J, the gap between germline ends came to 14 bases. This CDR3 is CASSLEGWRGSTDTQYF. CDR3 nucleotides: TGTGCCAGCAGCTTAGAAGGCTGGCGGGGAAGCACAGATACGCAGTATTTT.

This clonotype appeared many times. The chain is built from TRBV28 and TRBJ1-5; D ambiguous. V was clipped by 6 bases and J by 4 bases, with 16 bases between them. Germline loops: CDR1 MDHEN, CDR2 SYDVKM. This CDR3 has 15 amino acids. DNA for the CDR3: TGTGCCAGCAGCACCAACCGGGAGATAAATCAGCCCCAGCATTTT. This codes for CASSTNREINQPQHF.

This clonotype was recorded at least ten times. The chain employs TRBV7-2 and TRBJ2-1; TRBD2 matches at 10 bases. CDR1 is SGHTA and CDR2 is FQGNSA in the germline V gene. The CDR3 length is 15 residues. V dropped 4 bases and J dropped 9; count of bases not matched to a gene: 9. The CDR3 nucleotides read TGTGCCAGCAGCTCAGATGGGACTAGCGATACTGAGCAGTTCTTC. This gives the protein CASSSDGTSDTEQFF.